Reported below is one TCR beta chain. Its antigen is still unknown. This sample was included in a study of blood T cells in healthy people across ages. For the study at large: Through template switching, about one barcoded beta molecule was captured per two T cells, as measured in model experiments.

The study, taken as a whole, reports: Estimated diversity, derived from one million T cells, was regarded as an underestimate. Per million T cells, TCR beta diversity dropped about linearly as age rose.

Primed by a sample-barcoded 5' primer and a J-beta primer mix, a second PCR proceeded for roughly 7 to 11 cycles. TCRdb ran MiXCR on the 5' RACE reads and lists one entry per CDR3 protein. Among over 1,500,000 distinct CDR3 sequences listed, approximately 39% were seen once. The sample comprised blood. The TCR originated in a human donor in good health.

This CDR3 is CSVQSTGENGYTF. As DNA, the CDR3 is TGCAGCGTTCAATCGACAGGGGAGAATGGCTACACCTTC. The gene calls are TRBV29-1 and TRBJ1-2; TRBD1 aligns across 8 bases. Unmatched junction bases numbered 8, after V lost 5 bases and J lost 6 bases. CDR1 is SQVTM and CDR2 is ANQGSEA in the germline V gene. The CDR3 runs to 13 residues.